This entry lists 20 T cell receptor beta chains sequenced from one sample in a study of T cell responses to AZD1222 COVID-19 vaccine. The repertoire was sequenced with immunoSEQ multiplex PCR; TCRdb's copy has only in-frame clones and lacks some. The table shows around 120,000 clones, with more than 85% occurring only once. This specimen was peripheral blood, taken on day 0 of AZD1222 vaccination. These receptors were obtained from an adult in good health.

The chain employs TRBV24-1 and TRBJ1-2; D uncertain. The CDR3 length is 12 residues. The germline V gene has CDR1 KGHDR and CDR2 SFDVKD. V lost 0 bases and J 3 bases, leaving 1 base between the germline ends. CDR3 loop: CATSDLDYGYTF. CDR3 coding DNA: TGTGCCACCAGTGATTTGGACTATGGCTACACCTTC.

The chain joins TRBV19 to TRBJ1-2; TRBD1 is a possible D gene (6 bases). V was pared by 5 bases and J by 2 bases, with 15 bases between. The germline gives CDR1 LNHDA, CDR2 SQIVND (reference sequence). The CDR3 consists of 15 residues. As DNA, the CDR3 is TGTGCCAGTAGTTTCCACAGGGAGGTGAACTATGGCTACACCTTC. Encoded protein: CASSFHREVNYGYTF. The full variable domain, its missing parts supplied by reference TRBV19 and TRBJ1-2, is DGGITQSPKYLFRKEGQNVTLSCEQNLNHDAMYWYRQDPGQGLRLIYYSQIVNDFQKGDIAEGYSVSREKKESFPLTVTSAQKNPTAFYLCASSFHREVNYGYTFGSGTRLTVV.

This sequence joins TRBV5-1 and TRBJ1-1; TRBD1 aligns across 8 bases. The CDR3 contains 14 residues. The germline gives CDR1 SGHRS, CDR2 YFSETQ. Trimming cost V 7 bases and J 3 bases; bases outside gene matches: 8. The CDR3 loop is CASGTGLFYTEAFF. In nucleotides, the CDR3 is TGCGCCAGCGGGACAGGATTATTTTACACTGAAGCTTTCTTT.

The chain uses TRBV7-2 and TRBJ2-5; perhaps TRBD2 as D (6 bases). This CDR3 has 15 amino acids. V was clipped by 2 bases and J by 1 base, with 11 bases between them. Germline CDR1 and CDR2: SGHTA and FQGNSA. In DNA, the CDR3 is TGTGCCAGCAGCTTAATAGCGGCACGCCAAGAGACCCAGTACTTC. Protein: CASSLIAARQETQYF.

The chain is built from TRBV3-1 (or the pseudogene TRBV3-2) and TRBJ1-6, with TRBD1 as a possible D gene (6 bases). V was trimmed by 0 bases and J by 10 bases, leaving 13 bases between them. The length of the CDR3 is 15 residues. Germline values: CDR1 LGHDT, CDR2 YNNKEL (reference sequence). The CDR3 loop is CASSQDPTGGSPLHF. CDR3 DNA sequence: TGTGCCAGCAGCCAAGATCCGACAGGTGGCTCACCCCTCCACTTT.

The chain carries TRBV5-6 and TRBJ1-2, with 8 bases identical to TRBD1. Germline assignment: CDR1 SGHDT and CDR2 YYEEEE. The CDR3 is 15 amino acids. V gave up 2 bases and J gave up 2 bases; unmatched junction bases: 5. DNA for the CDR3: TGTGCCAGCAGCTTTCTGGACAGGGCAAACTATGGCTACACCTTC. As protein: CASSFLDRANYGYTF.

The rearrangement uses TRBV12-3 or TRBV12-4 and TRBJ1-1, with D hard to call. Trimming cost V 2 bases and J 1 base, with 5 bases left between them. This CDR3 is built from 13 residues. Here the CDR3 reads CASSLMANTEAFF. The DNA for the CDR3 is TGTGCCAGCAGTTTAATGGCGAACACTGAAGCTTTCTTT.

This rearrangement joins TRBV6-5 to TRBJ2-2; D perhaps matches TRBD2 (7 bases). Germline-derived CDR1 and CDR2 are MNHEY and SVGAGI. V dropped 6 bases and J dropped 6 bases, with 14 bases sitting between them. The CDR3 length is 14 residues. CDR3 nucleotide sequence: TGTGCCAGCAGCGATATAGGGGGGGCCGGGGAGCTGTTTTTT. It encodes CASSDIGGAGELFF.

This sequence joins TRBV2 and TRBJ1-1; TRBD1 matches 7 bases. The germline CDR1 and CDR2 sequences are SNHLY and FYNNEI. V lost 0 bases to trimming and J lost 1 base; unmatched junction nucleotides: 2. The CDR3 extends over 15 amino acids. CDR3: CASSEADRANTEAFF. In DNA form, the CDR3 reads TGTGCCAGCAGTGAAGCAGACAGGGCGAACACTGAAGCTTTCTTT.

The chain joins TRBV5-1 to TRBJ2-7; D is perhaps TRBD2 (6 bases). CDR1 SGHRS and CDR2 YFSETQ come from the germline V gene. Trimming took off 3 bases at V and 0 bases at J, with 13 bases between the two ends. CDR3 size: 15 residues. CDR3: CASSSVGGFSYEQYF. CDR3 nucleotide sequence: TGCGCCAGCAGCTCTGTGGGAGGCTTCTCCTACGAGCAGTACTTC.

The chain combines TRBV7-3 with TRBJ2-3; TRBD1 matches at 9 bases. Germline V CDR1 and CDR2: SGHTA, FQGTGA. V lost 5 bases, J lost 4 bases, and 10 bases stayed unmatched. The CDR3 is 16 amino acids. CDR3 sequence reads: CASSLRDRALSDTQYF. In nucleotides, the CDR3 is TGTGCCAGCAGCCTCCGGGACAGGGCTCTGTCAGATACGCAGTATTTT.

J is TRBJ2-1 and V is TRBV29-1; possibly TRBD1 for D (6 bases). Germline V gene data show CDR1 as SQVTM and CDR2 as ANQGSEA. V gave up 8 bases and J gave up 7 bases, with 12 bases separating them. The CDR3 is 11 amino acids. The CDR3 loop reads CSSRGWNEQFF. DNA of the CDR3: TGCAGCTCGAGGGGGTGGAATGAGCAGTTCTTC.

This clone was found once. The rearrangement links TRBV30 to TRBJ1-6; D is undetermined. Germline values: CDR1 GTSNPN, CDR2 SVGIG (reference sequence). Trimming pared 3 bases from V and 6 bases from J, leaving 6 bases between. The CDR3 spans 12 residues. The DNA for the CDR3 is TGTGCCTGGAGCGGTCGTAATTCACCCCTCCACTTT. Encoded protein: CAWSGRNSPLHF.

The genes are TRBV18 and TRBJ1-2; D call uncertain. V lost 2 bases to trimming and J lost 3 bases, with 4 bases between them. This CDR3 region has 12 residues. Germline V gives CDR1 KGHSH, CDR2 LQKENI. The CDR3 region is CASSPGDYGYTF. The CDR3, as DNA: TGTGCCAGCTCACCAGGGGACTATGGCTACACCTTC.

V usage is TRBV6-4 and J usage is TRBJ1-2; the match to TRBD1 covers 10 bases. With V trimmed by 4 bases and J by 5 bases, 13 bases remained unmatched. Germline V gene lookup returns CDR1 MRHNA and CDR2 SNTAGT. The CDR3 loop spans 17 amino acids. The CDR3, as DNA: TGTGCCAGCAGTGCCTCGAGACAGGGGGCGCGAAGTTATGGCTACACCTTC. Translated, it gives CASSASRQGARSYGYTF.

The chain uses TRBV2 and TRBJ2-3; D is unresolved. Germline V CDR1 and CDR2: SNHLY, FYNNEI. V was shortened by 4 bases and J by 10 bases, with 15 bases between the two germline ends. CDR3 length equals 13 residues. The CDR3 is CASSVPPGRSQYF. For the CDR3, the DNA is TGTGCCAGCAGTGTACCGCCTGGAAGGTCGCAGTATTTT.

This chain joins TRBV5-4 and TRBJ2-4; TRBD2 matches 7 bases. Unmatched junction bases numbered 7, after V lost 5 bases and J lost 8 bases. This CDR3 has 13 residues. From germline, CDR1 is SGHNT and CDR2 YYREEE (reference sequence). The CDR3 here is CASRNSGRDIQYF. As DNA, the CDR3 is TGTGCCAGCAGAAATAGCGGGCGGGACATTCAGTACTTC.

This clone has just one count. The chain is built from TRBV5-5 and TRBJ1-5, with D unresolved. Germline CDR1 is SGHKS and CDR2 is YYEKEE (reference sequence). Trimming cost V 3 bases and J 5 bases, with 12 bases left between them. There are 14 residues in the CDR3. CDR3: CASSSGLLYQPQHF. The CDR3 nucleotides read TGTGCCAGCAGCTCAGGACTCCTGTATCAGCCCCAGCATTTT.

The V call is TRBV28, the J call TRBJ2-5; D tentatively reads TRBD1 or TRBD2 (6 bases each). The V end was cut by 9 bases, the J end by 5 bases, with 16 bases between. The germline gives CDR1 MDHEN, CDR2 SYDVKM. The CDR3 is made up of 13 amino acids. The CDR3 loop reads CASVQGGRETQYF. The CDR3 nucleotides are TGTGCCAGTGTTCAAGGGGGGCGGGAGACCCAGTACTTC. Drawing the rest from reference TRBV28 and TRBJ2-5, the complete variable domain is DVKVTQSSRYLVKRTGEKVFLECVQDMDHENMFWYRQDPGLGLRLIYFSYDVKMKEKGDIPEGYSVSREKKERFSLILESASTNQTSMYLCASVQGGRETQYFGPGTRLLVL.

The chain recombines TRBV7-3 with TRBJ1-1, with TRBD1 matching over 8 bases. Unmatched junction bases numbered 1, after V lost 0 bases and J lost 1 base. Germline values: CDR1 SGHTA, CDR2 FQGTGA. The CDR3 totals 15 residues. Here the CDR3 reads CASSLTGTGNTEAFF. The CDR3 bases are TGTGCCAGCAGCTTAACCGGGACAGGGAACACTGAAGCTTTCTTT.